The next 14 T cell receptor beta chains were all read from a single sample in a study of CD8+ T cells in alopecia areata. Extraction and reverse transcription of RNA yielded cDNA as the sequencing template. Repertoires were generated with immunoSEQ multiplex PCR, while TCRdb's copy carries only in-frame clones and drops some. The data contain about 170,000 clones, roughly 66% of them singletons. The specimen was CD8+ T cells sorted from blood, collected at week 0. Receptor source: a human donor with alopecia areata.

The V gene is TRBV7-9, the J gene TRBJ1-2; D is unclear. This CDR3 spans 13 amino acids. Germline CDR1 SEHNR, CDR2 FQNEAQ (reference sequence). With 8 bases removed from V and 4 bases from J, the gap between germline ends came to 14 bases. The CDR3 DNA is TGTGCCAGCGGAACAGCCCGGGTCTATGGCTACACCTTC. Encoded protein: CASGTARVYGYTF.

This chain joins TRBV9 and TRBJ2-7; 8 bases match TRBD2. The germline gives CDR1 SGDLS, CDR2 YYNGEE. Trimming took 0 bases from V and 4 from J; bases not matched to a gene: 6. The CDR3 is 15 residues long. CDR3 loop: CASSVARGALYEQYF. The CDR3 DNA reads as TGTGCCAGCAGCGTAGCGCGGGGGGCGCTTTACGAGCAGTACTTC.

This clone was recorded only once. The rearrangement uses TRBV6-6 and TRBJ2-3; 11 bases agree with TRBD2. This CDR3 has 15 amino acids. Germline trimming cut 5 bases from V and 5 bases from J; bases unmatched to any gene: 6. Germline CDR1 reads MNHNY; CDR2 reads SVGAGI (reference sequence). Here the CDR3 DNA reads TGTGCCAGCAGTCAACTAGCGGGGGAAGGAGATACGCAGTATTTT. It yields the protein CASSQLAGEGDTQYF.

This rearrangement joins TRBV2 to TRBJ2-5, with 8 positions matching TRBD2. J gave up 4 bases and V 3 bases, and 4 bases lay outside the gene matches. Germline V gene sequence: CDR1 SNHLY, CDR2 FYNNEI. The CDR3 is 14 amino acids. The CDR3 DNA is TGTGCCAGCAGTGAGGCGGGGGGCCGAGAGACCCAGTACTTC. This codes for CASSEAGGRETQYF.

The chain employs TRBV5-1 and TRBJ1-4; D gene ambiguous. CDR1 and CDR2 (germline): SGHRS, YFSETQ. V lost 0 bases and J lost 6, with 15 bases in between. There are 16 residues in the CDR3. CDR3 amino acids: CASSLDVGSHDEKLFF. CDR3 DNA: TGCGCCAGCAGCTTGGACGTAGGGTCCCACGATGAAAAACTGTTTTTT.

This chain joins TRBV5-4 and TRBJ2-7; no reliable D call. With 0 bases removed from V and 6 bases from J, the gap between germline ends came to 4 bases. Germline V gene lookup returns CDR1 SGHNT and CDR2 YYREEE (reference sequence). The CDR3 has 11 amino acids. CDR3 region: CASSLAREQYF. The CDR3 bases are TGTGCCAGCAGCTTGGCCCGCGAGCAGTACTTC.

The CDR3 sequence is CSVQGAGELFF. The CDR3 DNA sequence: TGCAGCGTTCAGGGTGCCGGGGAGCTGTTTTTT. The chain links TRBV29-1 to TRBJ2-2; D possibly corresponds to TRBD1 (5 bases). V was pared by 5 bases and J by 6 bases, with 7 bases between. Germline values: CDR1 SQVTM, CDR2 ANQGSEA. This CDR3 has 11 amino acids.

On this clone itself: The junction differs from germline at one of its ends, possibly a read error. This sequence joins TRBV23-1 and TRBJ2-4; no clear D gene. TRBV23-1 falls under the ORF class, with uncertain function. This CDR3 comprises 9 residues. CDR3 residues: CASSQSLNF. CDR3 nucleotide sequence: TGCGCCAGCAGTCAATCGTTGAACTTC.

The chain is built from TRBV6-5 and TRBJ1-5; no firm D call. CDR1 and CDR2 (germline): MNHEY, SVGAGI. Between the trimmed V and J ends, which lost 0 bases and 7 bases, there was a span of 13 bases. The CDR3 is 15 amino acids. In DNA form, the CDR3 reads TGTGCCAGCAGTTACTCGAGTGCAGTGGGGCAGCCCCAGCATTTT. Its protein product is CASSYSSAVGQPQHF.

V usage is TRBV2 and J usage is TRBJ1-1; D uncertain. Looked up from germline, CDR1 is SNHLY and CDR2 is FYNNEI. V lost 0 bases and J 7 bases, leaving 18 bases between the germline ends. The CDR3 runs to 16 residues. The CDR3 DNA reads TGTGCCAGCAGTGAAGCGCTTCCCACGATGGACGGTGAAGCTTTCTTT. Protein: CASSEALPTMDGEAFF.

V is TRBV5-8 and J is TRBJ2-3; 11 nucleotides align to TRBD2. Looked up from germline, CDR1 is SGHTS and CDR2 is YDEGEE. The V gene end was trimmed by 3 bases and the J gene end by 1 base; junction bases not matched to a gene: 1. The CDR3 sequence is 15 residues long. In DNA, the CDR3 is TGTGCCAGCAGCTGGGGACTAGCGGGCACAGATACGCAGTATTTT. It codes for CASSWGLAGTDTQYF.

This chain uses TRBV2 with TRBJ2-5; the match to TRBD2 covers 10 bases. The germline CDR1 and CDR2 sequences are SNHLY and FYNNEI. CDR3 length: 14 residues. V dropped 3 bases and J dropped 5; count of bases not matched to a gene: 3. The chain's CDR3 is CASSDTSGVETQYF. The CDR3, as DNA: TGTGCCAGCAGTGATACTAGCGGGGTCGAGACCCAGTACTTC.

The rearrangement uses TRBV7-9 and TRBJ1-2; a possible D gene is TRBD1 (6 bases). V was clipped by 4 bases and J by 6 bases, with 15 bases between them. The germline gives CDR1 SEHNR, CDR2 FQNEAQ (reference sequence). The CDR3 runs 14 residues. CDR3: CASSSVGAGDGYTF. The DNA of the CDR3 is TGTGCCAGCAGCTCCGTGGGGGCCGGGGATGGCTACACCTTC.

A single count supports this clone. This chain connects TRBV15 to TRBJ2-5; D possibly corresponds to TRBD2 (6 bases). This CDR3 comprises 15 residues. The V end lost 2 bases, the J end lost 5 bases, and 15 bases lay between the germline ends. CDR1 is LNHNV, CDR2 YYDKDF, per germline (reference sequence). CDR3 sequence reads: CATSRSGAGGETQYF. The DNA of the CDR3 is TGTGCCACCAGCAGATCTGGGGCCGGAGGGGAGACCCAGTACTTC.